This T cell receptor (beta chain) was sequenced in a study of T cells in Graves' hyperthyroidism and ophthalmopathy. Blood was sampled at initial diagnosis of hyperthyroidism, prior to onset of any ophthalmopathy symptoms. This clonotype appeared many times. The CDR3 is 14 amino acids. V was shortened by 5 bases and J by 5 bases, with 15 bases between the two germline ends. Researchers took RNA transcripts and amplified the TCR beta CDR3 regions from them. Carried out on the TCR CDR3, a first-round RT-PCR used the HTBI primer set. TCRdb recomputed calls from the multiplex PCR reads with MiXCR, one row per CDR3 protein. Among about 720,000 distinct CDR3 sequences, about 19% were seen once, and the ten largest hold over 15%.

Sequencing was done on a sample of blood. The chain recombines TRBV12-3 or TRBV12-4 with TRBJ1-2, with D possibly TRBD1 on 5 matching bases. This receptor was taken from a woman aged 50 to 65 with Graves' hyperthyroidism that later progressed to Graves' ophthalmopathy. The CDR3 DNA reads as TGTGCCAGCAGTAACAGGATTTCGGGGTATGGCTACACCTTC. This sequence encodes CASSNRISGYGYTF.